Shown below are 8 T cell receptor beta chains from a single sample sequenced in a study of blood T cell repertoires in COVID-19. Sequencing was performed with immunoSEQ multiplex PCR; in TCRdb, only in-frame clones are kept and a portion is missing. Found here are about 160,000 clones, around 87% of them singletons; the top ten hold 0.45% to 0.6%. Material: peripheral blood. All receptors come from a man aged 55-75 years with COVID-19, enrolled during active disease.

CDR3 in DNA: TGTGCCAGCAGCTTGGAGCCAGGGGTGCCCTATGGCTACACCTTC. Its translation is CASSLEPGVPYGYTF. J is TRBJ1-2 and V is TRBV5-4; a possible D gene is TRBD1 (6 bases). The germline CDR1 and CDR2 sequences are SGHNT and YYREEE (reference sequence). The CDR3 extends over 15 amino acids. V was shortened by 0 bases and J by 4 bases, with 13 bases between the two germline ends.

The rearrangement uses TRBV12-3 or TRBV12-4 and TRBJ2-2; no clear D gene. V lost 6 bases and J 6 bases, leaving 11 bases between the germline ends. This CDR3 spans 13 amino acids. The chain's CDR3 is CASRPTEPGELFF. Written as DNA, the CDR3 is TGTGCCAGCAGGCCCACAGAGCCCGGGGAGCTGTTTTTT.

This chain connects TRBV5-1 to TRBJ1-2; D possibly corresponds to TRBD1 (5 bases). Germline CDR1 reads SGHRS; CDR2 reads YFSETQ. The CDR3 is 14 residues long. V was pared by 2 bases and J by 4 bases, with 12 bases between. The CDR3 region has the DNA TGCGCCAGCAGCTTATCAGGGTCGGGCTATGGCTACACCTTC. The encoded protein is CASSLSGSGYGYTF.

The chain employs TRBV4-3 and TRBJ1-2, with 9 bases aligning to TRBD1. Trimming cost V 1 base and J 8 bases; bases outside gene matches: 11. The V gene's germline CDR1 is LGHNA and CDR2 YSLEER. CDR3 length: 16 amino acids. In DNA form, the CDR3 reads TGCGCCAGCAGCCAAGGAATAACAGGACAGGGGTGGGGCTACACCTTC. It is translated as CASSQGITGQGWGYTF.

Only one count was recorded for this clone. The chain is built from TRBV15 and TRBJ1-3; D perhaps matches TRBD1 (5 bases). The CDR3 covers 15 residues. Deletions cut 0 bases from V and 3 bases from J, with 9 bases between. CDR1 LNHNV and CDR2 YYDKDF come from the germline V gene (reference sequence). The DNA of the CDR3 is TGTGCCACCAGCAGAGACAGGGTTGGTGGAAACACCATATATTTT. This translates into CATSRDRVGGNTIYF.

This chain joins TRBV11-3 and TRBJ2-3, with a possible D match to TRBD1 (5 bases). CDR1 is SGHNT and CDR2 is YENEEA in the germline V gene. V was pared by 6 bases and J by 2 bases, with 12 bases between. The CDR3 totals 14 residues. Here the CDR3 DNA reads TGTGCCAGCAGGGACACACCCTACACAGATACGCAGTATTTT. Amino acids: CASRDTPYTDTQYF.

The rearrangement links TRBV6-6 to TRBJ2-1; 14 positions match TRBD2. Trimming at V came to 5 bases and at J to 7 bases, leaving 16 bases not matched to a gene. Germline V CDR1 and CDR2: MNHNY, SVGAGI (reference sequence). CDR3 length equals 19 residues. The CDR3: CASSPGTSGSRRPLNEQFF. Here the CDR3 DNA reads TGTGCCAGCAGTCCGGGGACTAGCGGGAGCAGGAGGCCCTTAAATGAGCAGTTCTTC.

This clone was detected a few times. This sequence joins TRBV4-1 and TRBJ1-5; the D is unclear. Germline CDR1 and CDR2: MGHRA and YSYEKL. CDR3 length equals 14 residues. Trimming stripped 5 bases from V and 11 bases from J, with 19 bases between. CDR3 bases: TGCGCCAGCAGCGTTACGGCGGCGTCGAGGGCCCAGCATTTT. It yields the protein CASSVTAASRAQHF.